This TCR beta chain was identified in a study of blood T cell repertoires in COVID-19. Study overall: Sources were T cells, B-cell-depleted T cells, or PBMCs; the material itself was cDNA or gDNA.

Authors' methods: Amplification with reference gene primers provided the estimates of nucleated cell counts. Clones were sequenced by immunoSEQ multiplex PCR, and TCRdb holds only the in-frame ones, with some missing. V, J and clone size derive from that table, while D and trimming were established from the DNA sequence. The sample lists around 370,000 clones, nearly 90% occurring once. Losses at the gene ends were 7 bases for V and 6 bases for J; bases not matched to a gene: 13. Germline V lookup: CDR1 MDHEN, CDR2 SYDVKM. This CDR3 comprises 15 residues. The clonotype comes from a man younger than 30 with active or convalescent COVID-19. Sequenced: peripheral blood. The chain carries TRBV28 and TRBJ2-5, with 8 bases fitting TRBD2. CDR3 coding DNA: TGTGCCAGCAACTCCGGAGCGACGGGGGGGAAGACCCAGTACTTC. Protein product: CASNSGATGGKTQYF.